The following is a T cell receptor beta chain sequence with its context. Treatment given: roughly 20 received Ad26.COV2.S at low or high dose, single or two shots; 5 received placebo; per-sample allocation not given. Day 63 after the first vaccine or placebo injection was the time point for sampling. Produced via immunoSEQ multiplex PCR; TCRdb's table is partial and in-frame only. The table lists a few hundred thousand clones, about nine tenths of them singletons. The entry originates in a study of Ad26.COV2.S vaccination and SARS-CoV-2 variants. Sample: peripheral blood, taken in a trial of Ad26.COV2.S vaccine versus placebo. The source is a person between 18 and 60 years old who received the Ad26.COV2.S COVID-19 vaccine or a placebo.

The CDR3 protein is CASSSHRGPNQPQHF. Written as DNA, the CDR3 is TGTGCCAGCAGTTCCCACAGGGGTCCCAATCAGCCCCAGCATTTT. J is TRBJ1-5 and V is TRBV6-5, with 7 bases aligning to TRBD1. The CDR3 has 15 residues. CDR1 is MNHEY, CDR2 SVGAGI, per germline. The ends lost 4 bases at V and 3 bases at J; junction bases unmatched: 6.